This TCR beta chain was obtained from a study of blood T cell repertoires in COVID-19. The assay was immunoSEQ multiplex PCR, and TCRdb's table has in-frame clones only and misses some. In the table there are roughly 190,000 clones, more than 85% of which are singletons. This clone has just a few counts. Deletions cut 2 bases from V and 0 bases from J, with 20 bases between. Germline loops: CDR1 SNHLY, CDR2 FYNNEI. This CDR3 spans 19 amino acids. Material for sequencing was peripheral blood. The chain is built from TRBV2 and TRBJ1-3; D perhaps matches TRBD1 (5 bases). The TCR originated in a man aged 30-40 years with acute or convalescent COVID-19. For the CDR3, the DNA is TGTGCCAGCAGTGAAAGAGGAGGGACGGGCACTAGCTCTGGAAACACCATATATTTT. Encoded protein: CASSERGGTGTSSGNTIYF.